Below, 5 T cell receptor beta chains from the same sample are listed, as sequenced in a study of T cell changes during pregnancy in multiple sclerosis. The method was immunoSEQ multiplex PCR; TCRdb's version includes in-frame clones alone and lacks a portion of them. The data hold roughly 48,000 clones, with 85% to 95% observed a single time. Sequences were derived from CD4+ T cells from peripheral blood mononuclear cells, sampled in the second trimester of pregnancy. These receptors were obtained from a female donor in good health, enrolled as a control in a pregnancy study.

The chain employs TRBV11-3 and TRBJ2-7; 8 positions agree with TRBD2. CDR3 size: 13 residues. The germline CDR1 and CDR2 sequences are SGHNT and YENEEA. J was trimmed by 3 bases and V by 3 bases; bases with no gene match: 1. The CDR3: CASSFLAGYEQYF. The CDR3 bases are TGTGCCAGCAGCTTCCTAGCGGGCTACGAGCAGTACTTC.

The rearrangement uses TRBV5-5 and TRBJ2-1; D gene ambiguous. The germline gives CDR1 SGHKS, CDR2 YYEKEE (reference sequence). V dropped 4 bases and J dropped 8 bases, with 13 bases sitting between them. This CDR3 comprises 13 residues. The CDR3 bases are TGTGCCAGCAGCCATACCCTTCGAGATGAGCAGTTCTTC. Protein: CASSHTLRDEQFF.

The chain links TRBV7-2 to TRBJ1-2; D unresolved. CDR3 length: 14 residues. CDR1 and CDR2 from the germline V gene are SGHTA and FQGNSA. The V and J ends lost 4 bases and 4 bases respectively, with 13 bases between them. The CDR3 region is CASSSDTRIYGYTF. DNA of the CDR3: TGTGCCAGCAGCTCAGACACAAGAATCTATGGCTACACCTTC.

In DNA form, the CDR3 reads TGTGCCAGCAGCGCGGGAGGACCGGGACTAGCGGGGGGGATCTACAATGAGCAGTTCTTC. Translated, it gives CASSAGGPGLAGGIYNEQFF. This chain connects TRBV9 to TRBJ2-1; 16 bases map to TRBD2. V shed 3 bases and J 3 bases; nucleotides not matched to a gene: 12. The CDR3 extends over 20 amino acids. Germline-derived CDR1 and CDR2 are SGDLS and YYNGEE. The full variable domain, rest sourced from reference TRBV9 and TRBJ2-1, is DSGVTQTPKHLITATGQRVTLRCSPRSGDLSVYWYQQSLDQGLQFLIQYYNGEERAKGNILERFSAQQFPDLHSELNLSSLELGDSALYFCASSAGGPGLAGGIYNEQFFGPGTRLTVL.

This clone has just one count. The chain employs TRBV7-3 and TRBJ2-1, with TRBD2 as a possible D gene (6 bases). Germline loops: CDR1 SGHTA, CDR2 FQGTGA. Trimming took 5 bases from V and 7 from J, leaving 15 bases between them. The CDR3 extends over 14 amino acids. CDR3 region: CASSPQGTGNEQFF. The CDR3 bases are TGTGCCAGCAGCCCCCAAGGGACTGGGAATGAGCAGTTCTTC.